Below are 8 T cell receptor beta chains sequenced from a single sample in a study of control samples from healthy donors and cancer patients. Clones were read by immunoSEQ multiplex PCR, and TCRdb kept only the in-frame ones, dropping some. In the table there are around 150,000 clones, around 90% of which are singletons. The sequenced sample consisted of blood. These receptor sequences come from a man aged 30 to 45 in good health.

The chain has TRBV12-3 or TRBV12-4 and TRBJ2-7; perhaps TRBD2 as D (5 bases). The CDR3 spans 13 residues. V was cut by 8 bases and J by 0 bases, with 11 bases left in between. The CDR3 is CASLGGYSYEQYF. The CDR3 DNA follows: TGTGCCAGCCTAGGCGGGTACTCCTACGAGCAGTACTTC.

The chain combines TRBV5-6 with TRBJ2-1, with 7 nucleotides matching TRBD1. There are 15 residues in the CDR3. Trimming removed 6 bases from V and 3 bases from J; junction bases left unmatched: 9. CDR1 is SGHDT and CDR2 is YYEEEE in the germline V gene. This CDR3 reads CASTDWGTDYNEQFF. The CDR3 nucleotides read TGTGCCAGCACCGATTGGGGGACAGACTACAATGAGCAGTTCTTC.

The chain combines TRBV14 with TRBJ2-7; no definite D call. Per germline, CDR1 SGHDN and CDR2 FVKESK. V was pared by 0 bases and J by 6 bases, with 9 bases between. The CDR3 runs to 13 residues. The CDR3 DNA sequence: TGTGCCAGCAGCCAAGATAGCTGGAGCGAGCAGTACTTC. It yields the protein CASSQDSWSEQYF.

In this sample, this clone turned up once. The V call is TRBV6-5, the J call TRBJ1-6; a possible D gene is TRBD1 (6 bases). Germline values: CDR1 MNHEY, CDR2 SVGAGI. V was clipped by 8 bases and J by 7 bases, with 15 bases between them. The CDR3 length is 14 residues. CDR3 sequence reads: CASRNDRTNSPLHF. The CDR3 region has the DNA TGTGCCAGCCGGAACGACAGGACAAATTCACCCCTCCACTTT.

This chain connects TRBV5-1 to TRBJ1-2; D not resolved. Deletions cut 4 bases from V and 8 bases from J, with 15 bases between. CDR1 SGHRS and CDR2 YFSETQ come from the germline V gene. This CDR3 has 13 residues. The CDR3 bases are TGCGCCAGCAGCCCCGCGGCCTCAGCGGGCTACACCTTC. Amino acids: CASSPAASAGYTF. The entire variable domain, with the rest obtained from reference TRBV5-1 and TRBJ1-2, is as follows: KAGVTQTPRYLIKTRGQQVTLSCSPISGHRSVSWYQQTPGQGLQFLFEYFSETQRNKGNFPGRFSGRQFSNSRSEMNVSTLELGDSALYLCASSPAASAGYTFGSGTRLTVV.

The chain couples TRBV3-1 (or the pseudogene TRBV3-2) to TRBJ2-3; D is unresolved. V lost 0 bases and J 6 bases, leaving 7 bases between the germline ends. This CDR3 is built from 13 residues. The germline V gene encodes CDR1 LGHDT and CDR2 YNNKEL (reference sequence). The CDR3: CASSQERGDTQYF. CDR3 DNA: TGTGCCAGCAGCCAAGAACGCGGCGATACGCAGTATTTT.

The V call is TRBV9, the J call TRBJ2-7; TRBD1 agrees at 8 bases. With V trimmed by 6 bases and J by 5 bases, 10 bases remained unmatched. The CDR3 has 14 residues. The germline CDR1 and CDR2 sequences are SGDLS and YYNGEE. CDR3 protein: CASNSATGAHEQYF. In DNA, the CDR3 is TGTGCCAGCAACTCCGCGACAGGGGCCCACGAGCAGTACTTC. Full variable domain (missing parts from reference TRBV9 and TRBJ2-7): DSGVTQTPKHLITATGQRVTLRCSPRSGDLSVYWYQQSLDQGLQFLIQYYNGEERAKGNILERFSAQQFPDLHSELNLSSLELGDSALYFCASNSATGAHEQYFGPGTRLTVT.

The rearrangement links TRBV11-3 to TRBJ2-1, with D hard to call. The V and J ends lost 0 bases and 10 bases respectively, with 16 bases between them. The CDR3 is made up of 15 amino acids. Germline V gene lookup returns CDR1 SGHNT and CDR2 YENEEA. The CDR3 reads CASSLEGVVGNEQFF. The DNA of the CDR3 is TGTGCCAGCAGCTTAGAAGGTGTAGTGGGGAACGAGCAGTTCTTC.